The 21 T cell receptor beta chains below were found in one sample sequenced in a study of T cells in Graves' hyperthyroidism and ophthalmopathy. Amplified TCR beta CDR3 regions came from RNA transcripts. A set of HTBI primers served as the primers for a first-round RT-PCR of the TCR CDR3. TCRdb reprocessed the multiplex PCR reads with MiXCR, giving one entry per CDR3 protein. The sample holds 200,000 to 250,000 distinct CDR3 sequences, about a sixth seen once. Input material: blood. The receptors shown here come from a woman aged 18-29 years with Graves' ophthalmopathy.

This clonotype was seen at least ten times. The CDR3, as DNA: TGTGCCAGCAGTTTATTCGGAATAGCATCGAGGGAGCAGTACTTC. This codes for CASSLFGIASREQYF. The J gene is TRBJ2-7, the V gene TRBV12-3 or TRBV12-4; D is unclear. V lost 2 bases to trimming and J lost 7 bases, with 18 bases between them. The CDR3 is made up of 15 amino acids.

The chain employs TRBV2 and TRBJ2-7; 13 bases fit TRBD2. Germline assignment: CDR1 SNHLY and CDR2 FYNNEI. The CDR3 spans 14 residues. V shed 11 bases, J shed 3 bases, and the junction held 7 bases outside the gene matches. The CDR3 is CAETSGRALYEQYF. The CDR3 region has the DNA TGTGCCGAAACTAGCGGGAGGGCCCTCTACGAGCAGTACTTC.

This clonotype was seen repeatedly, ten times or more. The genes are TRBV12-3 or TRBV12-4 and TRBJ1-1; TRBD1 is a possible D gene (5 bases). Trimming took 3 bases from V and 4 from J, leaving 12 bases between them. The CDR3 covers 14 residues. CDR3 protein: CASSFKAGSTEAFF. CDR3 sequence (DNA): TGTGCCAGCAGTTTTAAGGCAGGGAGCACTGAAGCTTTCTTT.

This clonotype was detected ten times or more. V is TRBV7-8 and J is TRBJ2-1, with D possibly being TRBD2 (5 bases). V gave up 0 bases and J gave up 6 bases, with 12 bases separating them. The CDR3 has 15 amino acids. CDR1 SGHVS and CDR2 FQNEAQ come from the germline V gene. The CDR3 DNA follows: TGTGCCAGCAGCTTAGCCCTAGCCGGCGGCAATGAGCAGTTCTTC. Amino acid sequence: CASSLALAGGNEQFF.

This clonotype has a handful of counts. This chain uses TRBV25-1 with TRBJ1-2; D is unresolved. Germline V CDR1 and CDR2: MGHDK, SYGVNS. The germline V and J ends were trimmed by 2 bases and 2 bases, with 3 bases remaining between them. The CDR3 has 12 residues. In nucleotides, the CDR3 is TGTGCCAGCAGTGAAGCGAACTATGGCTACACCTTC. As protein: CASSEANYGYTF.

The chain is built from TRBV7-2 and TRBJ1-3; the D gene is possibly TRBD1 (5 bases). The CDR3 totals 14 residues. Germline CDR1 is SGHTA and CDR2 is FQGNSA. The germline V and J ends were trimmed by 7 bases and 3 bases, with 13 bases remaining between them. Here the CDR3 DNA reads TGTGCCAGCAAGGGACCCTCAAGTGGAAACACCATATATTTT. As protein: CASKGPSSGNTIYF. The full variable domain, its missing parts supplied by reference TRBV7-2 and TRBJ1-3, is GAGVSQSPSNKVTEKGKDVELRCDPISGHTALYWYRQSLGQGLEFLIYFQGNSAPDKSGLPSDRFSAERTGGSVSTLTIQRTQQEDSAVYLCASKGPSSGNTIYFGEGSWLTVV.

This clonotype was found many times. This chain connects TRBV6-2 or TRBV6-3 to TRBJ2-1; 8 bases line up with TRBD1. There are 15 residues in the CDR3. Unmatched junction bases numbered 8, after V lost 6 bases and J lost 4 bases. Germline V lookup: CDR1 MNHEY, CDR2 SVGEGT. The CDR3 here is CASSLRGTGYNEQFF. CDR3 sequence (DNA): TGTGCCAGCAGCCTTCGGGGGACAGGTTACAATGAGCAGTTCTTC.

This clonotype was detected ten times or more. Here the CDR3 reads CSVQTTDTQYF. The CDR3 DNA is TGCAGCGTTCAGACCACAGATACGCAGTATTTT. The chain joins TRBV29-1 to TRBJ2-3; D unresolved. Per the germline V gene, CDR1 is SQVTM and CDR2 is ANQGSEA. V was pared by 5 bases and J by 2 bases, with 5 bases between. This CDR3 region has 11 residues.

The chain couples TRBV20-1 to TRBJ2-1; 10 positions match TRBD1. The CDR3 runs to 17 residues. With V trimmed by 8 bases and J by 0 bases, 13 bases remained unmatched. Germline V gene data show CDR1 as DFQATT and CDR2 as SNEGSKA (reference sequence). The CDR3 here is CSQTTGGLPSSYNEQFF. The CDR3 bases are TGCAGTCAAACGACAGGGGGCCTTCCGAGCTCCTACAATGAGCAGTTCTTC.

This clonotype was seen a single time. One junction end disagrees with the germline gene, perhaps due to a read error. The chain carries TRBV28 and TRBJ1-1; tentatively, D is TRBD1 (5 bases). This CDR3 region has 11 residues. Germline CDR1 is MDHEN and CDR2 is SYDVKM. This chain's CDR3 is CASSLGTGAFF. CDR3 DNA sequence: TGTGCCAGCAGTCTGGGGACTGGAGCTTTCTTT. The entire variable domain, with the rest obtained from reference TRBV28 and TRBJ1-1, is as follows: DVKVTQSSRYLVKRTGEKVFLECVQDMDHENMFWYRQDPGLGLRLIYFSYDVKMKEKGDIPEGYSVSREKKERFSLILESASTNQTSMYLCASSLGTGAFFGQGTRLTVV.

This chain joins TRBV19 and TRBJ1-1; weak D call: TRBD1 (6 bases). In germline, CDR1 is LNHDA, CDR2 SQIVND (reference sequence). The CDR3 spans 14 residues. V was clipped by 3 bases and J by 1 base, with 9 bases between them. Here the CDR3 DNA reads TGTGCCAGTAGTATGAGGGGGGAGAACACTGAAGCTTTCTTT. Its protein product is CASSMRGENTEAFF.

The rearrangement uses TRBV4-2 and TRBJ2-1; perhaps TRBD1 as D (7 bases). Per the germline V gene, CDR1 is LGHNA and CDR2 is YNFKEQ. This CDR3 is 17 amino acids long. Trimming removed 1 base at V and 9 bases at J, with 22 bases between. Here the CDR3 reads CASSQGVGGKGDSEQFF. The CDR3 DNA is TGTGCCAGCAGCCAAGGGGTGGGAGGTAAAGGGGACAGTGAGCAGTTCTTC.

At least ten counts were recorded for this clonotype. V usage is TRBV9 and J usage is TRBJ1-1; possible D gene TRBD1, 6 bases. The V end lost 0 bases, the J end lost 9 bases, and 15 bases lay between the germline ends. The germline gives CDR1 SGDLS, CDR2 YYNGEE. This CDR3 has 14 residues. Here the CDR3 DNA reads TGTGCCAGCAGCGTAGACTTTGAAGGGACAAAAGCTTTCTTT. This encodes CASSVDFEGTKAFF. The whole variable domain, filled in from reference TRBV9 and TRBJ1-1, reads DSGVTQTPKHLITATGQRVTLRCSPRSGDLSVYWYQQSLDQGLQFLIQYYNGEERAKGNILERFSAQQFPDLHSELNLSSLELGDSALYFCASSVDFEGTKAFFGQGTRLTVV.

This clonotype was counted ten times or more. This sequence joins TRBV29-1 and TRBJ2-7; 14 nucleotides align to TRBD2. V shed 6 bases, J shed 1 base, and the junction held 11 bases outside the gene matches. CDR1 and CDR2 (germline): SQVTM, ANQGSEA. CDR3 size: 17 residues. The CDR3 DNA follows: TGCAGCGTCTGTTTGATCGGGACTAGCGGGGGATCCTACGAGCAGTACTTC. Translation gives CSVCLIGTSGGSYEQYF.

This clonotype was recorded at least ten times. This rearrangement joins TRBV12-5 to TRBJ2-1; 9 bases fit TRBD2. This CDR3 is built from 19 residues. From germline, CDR1 is LGHNT and CDR2 FRNRAP. Trimming cost V 2 bases and J 2 bases; bases outside gene matches: 13. DNA of the CDR3: TGTGCTAGTGGTTTGACAGGGGCTAGCGGGGTGCTCCCCTACAATGAGCAGTTCTTC. Amino acid sequence: CASGLTGASGVLPYNEQFF. The full variable domain, rest sourced from reference TRBV12-5 and TRBJ2-1, is DARVTQTPRHKVTEMGQEVTMRCQPILGHNTVFWYRQTMMQGLELLAYFRNRAPLDDSGMPKDRFSAEMPDATLATLKIQPSEPRDSAVYFCASGLTGASGVLPYNEQFFGPGTRLTVL.

This clonotype has ten or more counts. V gene TRBV6-1 combines with J gene TRBJ1-4; 12 positions agree with TRBD1. V lost 6 bases and J lost 4; bases outside the gene matches: 6. Looked up from germline, CDR1 is MNHNS and CDR2 is SASEGT. The CDR3 runs 16 residues. CDR3 in amino acids: CASRGTGGTLNEKLFF. The CDR3 nucleotides read TGTGCCAGCAGGGGGACAGGGGGCACTCTTAATGAAAAACTGTTTTTT.

This clonotype has ten or more counts. The chain has TRBV7-6 and TRBJ2-3; 9 bases are shared with TRBD2. V lost 5 bases to trimming and J lost 2 bases; unmatched junction nucleotides: 8. CDR1 SGHVS and CDR2 FNYEAQ come from the germline V gene. The CDR3 length is 16 residues. The CDR3 DNA reads TGTGCCAGCAGCCCGAATAGCGGGGGTCTCACAGATACGCAGTATTTT. As protein: CASSPNSGGLTDTQYF.

Many counts were recorded for this clonotype. The rearrangement links TRBV27 to TRBJ1-6; 9 nucleotides align to TRBD1. After removal of 6 bases from V and 6 bases from J, the junction contained 0 bases not matched to a gene. The CDR3 spans 13 residues. Per germline, CDR1 MNHEY and CDR2 SMNVEV (reference sequence). The CDR3 sequence: CASRDRGNSPLHF. Here the CDR3 DNA reads TGTGCCAGCAGGGACAGGGGTAATTCACCCCTCCACTTT.

Ten or more counts support this clonotype. V and J are TRBV7-8 and TRBJ1-1, with 7 bases matching TRBD1. The CDR3 contains 15 residues. Germline V gene lookup returns CDR1 SGHVS and CDR2 FQNEAQ. With 3 bases clipped from V and 2 bases from J, the junction kept 6 bases outside the gene matches. CDR3: CASSFPGTANTEAFF. The CDR3 nucleotides read TGTGCCAGCAGCTTTCCCGGGACAGCTAACACTGAAGCTTTCTTT. The full variable domain, its missing parts supplied by reference TRBV7-8 and TRBJ1-1, is GAGVSQSPRYKVAKRGQDVALRCDPISGHVSLFWYQQALGQGPEFLTYFQNEAQLDKSGLPSDRFFAERPEGSVSTLKIQRTQQEDSAVYLCASSFPGTANTEAFFGQGTRLTVV.

This clonotype was found many times. V gene TRBV5-4 combines with J gene TRBJ2-1; 8 nucleotides agree with TRBD2. CDR1 and CDR2 from the germline V gene are SGHNT and YYREEE (reference sequence). J gave up 3 bases and V 0 bases, and 2 bases lay outside the gene matches. The CDR3 runs to 15 residues. CDR3 coding DNA: TGTGCCAGCAGCTTGGATGCGGGGGGCTACAATGAGCAGTTCTTC. This gives the protein CASSLDAGGYNEQFF.

This clonotype showed up many times. This chain links TRBV13 with TRBJ2-4; D is unclear. The germline V gene has CDR1 PRHDT and CDR2 FYEKMQ (reference sequence). Trimming pared 4 bases from V and 0 bases from J, leaving 19 bases between. The CDR3 has 18 residues. Here the CDR3 reads CASSSRVPQPIAKNIQYF. CDR3 DNA sequence: TGTGCCAGCAGCTCCCGCGTTCCGCAGCCGATAGCCAAAAACATTCAGTACTTC. Looking up the rest from reference TRBV13 and TRBJ2-4 gives the full variable domain: AAGVIQSPRHLIKEKRETATLKCYPIPRHDTVYWYQQGPGQDPQFLISFYEKMQSDKGSIPDRFSAQQFSDYHSELNMSSLELGDSALYFCASSSRVPQPIAKNIQYFGAGTRLSVL.